One sample yielded the 5 T cell receptor beta chains listed below, sequenced in a study of T cells in Graves' hyperthyroidism and ophthalmopathy. TCR beta CDR3 regions were amplified from RNA transcripts. When the TCR CDR3 underwent first-round RT-PCR, the HTBI primer set was used. Via MiXCR, TCRdb re-called the multiplex PCR reads, giving one row per CDR3 protein. Among about 290,000 distinct CDR3 sequences listed, 15% were seen once. The sample was blood. Receptors were obtained from a woman between 50 and 59 years old with Graves' hyperthyroidism that later progressed to Graves' ophthalmopathy.

This clonotype was observed at least ten times. The genes are TRBV12-3 or TRBV12-4 and TRBJ2-1; 11 bases are a match to TRBD1. This CDR3 has 14 amino acids. The trim removed 6 bases at V and 9 bases at J, leaving 7 bases unmatched. CDR3 DNA sequence: TGTGCCAGCAGATCTGAAGGGACAGGGGGTGAGCAGTTCTTC. It specifies CASRSEGTGGEQFF.

A remark on this clonotype: A read error is possible here, since a much larger clone lies one base away. The chain links TRBV28 to TRBJ2-2; D unresolved. CDR1 and CDR2 from the germline V gene are MDHEN and SYDVKM. The CDR3 has 18 residues. Trimming removed 7 bases from V and 2 bases from J, with 23 bases in between. CDR3 sequence (DNA): TGTGCCAGCAACACCCTGAACATACCTGCCCCCAACACCGGGGAGCTGTTTTTT. This sequence encodes CASNTLNIPAPNTGELFF.

The chain has TRBV19 and TRBJ2-7; 7 bases map to TRBD2. The CDR3 is 13 residues long. Germline CDR1 and CDR2: LNHDA and SQIVND (reference sequence). With 6 bases clipped from V and 6 bases from J, the junction kept 8 bases outside the gene matches. This CDR3 reads CASRGAGVGEQYF. CDR3 DNA: TGTGCCAGTAGAGGGGCGGGAGTGGGCGAGCAGTACTTC.

The table lists this clonotype with many counts. The chain joins TRBV2 to TRBJ1-5; the D gene is possibly TRBD1 (6 bases). Germline CDR1 SNHLY, CDR2 FYNNEI. V was trimmed by 7 bases and J by 6 bases, leaving 10 bases between them. This CDR3 is built from 12 residues. Here the CDR3 reads CASNQGSQPQHF. In DNA, the CDR3 is TGTGCCAGCAACCAGGGGAGTCAGCCCCAGCATTTT. The full variable domain, in which reference TRBV2 and TRBJ1-5 provide the parts outside the CDR3, is EPEVTQTPSHQVTQMGQEVILRCVPISNHLYFYWYRQILGQKVEFLVSFYNNEISEKSEIFDDQFSVERPDGSNFTLKIRSTKLEDSAMYFCASNQGSQPQHFGDGTRLSIL.

This clonotype showed up just a few times. V usage is TRBV5-5 and J usage is TRBJ1-2, with D maybe TRBD1 (5 bases). Trimming removed 0 bases at V and 5 bases at J, with 8 bases between. This CDR3 has 13 amino acids. Germline CDR1 reads SGHKS; CDR2 reads YYEKEE (reference sequence). The CDR3, as DNA: TGTGCCAGCAGCTTGGAATCAGGGTATGGCTACACCTTC. Amino acid sequence: CASSLESGYGYTF.